The 21 T cell receptor beta chains below all came from one sample that was sequenced in a study of blood T cell repertoires in COVID-19. Some clones are missing from TCRdb's copy, which holds only in-frame ones; the method was immunoSEQ multiplex PCR. There are 100,000 or so clones in the sample; approximately 81% occur only once, and more than 30% lies in the top ten. The specimen sequenced was peripheral blood. These receptors originate from a man older than 75 with acute or convalescent COVID-19.

V is TRBV12-3 or TRBV12-4 and J is TRBJ2-1; D might be TRBD1 (5 bases). This CDR3 has 11 residues. Between the trimmed V and J ends, which lost 2 bases and 15 bases, there was a span of 11 bases. DNA of the CDR3: TGTGCCAGCAGTTTACTAGGGGTCGGGTTCTTC. Translated: CASSLLGVGFF.

This sequence joins TRBV7-2 and TRBJ2-1; no reliable D call. CDR1 and CDR2 (germline): SGHTA, FQGNSA. The CDR3 is made up of 13 amino acids. V gave up 1 base and J gave up 8 bases, with 9 bases separating them. The DNA for the CDR3 is TGTGCCAGCAGCTTAGGGCCCCAAGATGAGCAGTTCTTC. Translated: CASSLGPQDEQFF.

This clone occurred once. The chain combines TRBV18 with TRBJ2-1, with 12 bases fitting TRBD2. Trimming removed 3 bases from V and 5 bases from J; junction bases left unmatched: 8. In germline, CDR1 is KGHSH, CDR2 LQKENI. The CDR3 totals 17 residues. CDR3 DNA: TGTGCCAGCTCACCGACCCTACTAGCGGGGGGAGACAATGAGCAGTTCTTC. It specifies CASSPTLLAGGDNEQFF.

The chain joins TRBV28 to TRBJ1-4; 10 nucleotides align to TRBD1. The CDR3 runs 15 residues. V lost 4 bases and J lost 8; bases outside the gene matches: 7. Germline lookup yields CDR1 MDHEN and CDR2 SYDVKM. Here the CDR3 reads CASSYVTGGREKLFF. As DNA, the CDR3 is TGTGCCAGCAGTTATGTGACAGGGGGCAGGGAAAAACTGTTTTTT.

The J gene is TRBJ1-1, the V gene TRBV29-1; maybe TRBD1 (5 bases). CDR1 and CDR2 (germline): SQVTM, ANQGSEA. The CDR3 covers 14 residues. Trimming removed 4 bases at V and 8 bases at J, with 20 bases between. The CDR3 sequence: CSVVVGVSGFEAFF. The CDR3 DNA reads as TGCAGCGTTGTAGTAGGGGTTTCCGGATTCGAAGCTTTCTTT.

The V gene is TRBV29-1, the J gene TRBJ2-7, with 9 bases aligning to TRBD2. The germline V gene encodes CDR1 SQVTM and CDR2 ANQGSEA. V gave up 6 bases and J gave up 3 bases; unmatched junction bases: 3. The CDR3 is 12 amino acids. CDR3: CSVGGGVYEQYF. The DNA of the CDR3 is TGCAGCGTGGGCGGGGGGGTCTACGAGCAGTACTTC.

V and J are TRBV7-9 and TRBJ1-4; D is unclear. This CDR3 has 19 amino acids. Per germline, CDR1 SEHNR and CDR2 FQNEAQ (reference sequence). The V gene lost 0 bases and the J gene lost 5 bases, with 22 bases spanning the gap. The CDR3 loop reads CASSLAVLVEGGKNEKLFF. The DNA for the CDR3 is TGTGCCAGCAGCTTAGCAGTTCTGGTGGAGGGTGGGAAGAATGAAAAACTGTTTTTT.

The V gene is TRBV2, the J gene TRBJ2-5; weak D call: TRBD2 (6 bases). This CDR3 region has 14 residues. Germline V lookup: CDR1 SNHLY, CDR2 FYNNEI. The ends were cut back, 4 bases at V and 1 base at J, with 10 bases in the middle. CDR3 sequence reads: CASSGRGGQETQYF. CDR3 coding DNA: TGTGCCAGCAGTGGGAGGGGAGGCCAAGAGACCCAGTACTTC.

J is TRBJ2-7 and V is TRBV5-4, with D perhaps TRBD2 (6 bases). This CDR3 is 15 amino acids long. Germline CDR1 is SGHNT and CDR2 is YYREEE (reference sequence). V shed 4 bases and J shed 0 bases, with 14 bases lying between them. CDR3 protein: CASSASGSSSYEQYF. Written as DNA, the CDR3 is TGTGCCAGCAGCGCGAGCGGGTCCAGCTCCTACGAGCAGTACTTC.

This clone was found a few times. The CDR3 DNA is TGTGCCAGCAGTTTGAGGTCCACCAGCTCTGGAAACACCATATATTTT. Residues: CASSLRSTSSGNTIYF. The rearrangement links TRBV28 to TRBJ1-3; unclear D gene. CDR1 and CDR2 from the germline V gene are MDHEN and SYDVKM. CDR3 length: 16 residues. V lost 3 bases to trimming and J lost 0 bases, with 12 bases between them.

The rearrangement links TRBV2 to TRBJ1-1, with 8 bases lining up with TRBD1. CDR3 size: 14 residues. J lost 5 bases, V lost 8 bases, and 10 bases had no gene match. Germline CDR1 reads SNHLY; CDR2 reads FYNNEI. CDR3 DNA: TGTGCCAGCCAGGACAGGGAATTGAGTACTGAAGCTTTCTTT. Translating gives CASQDRELSTEAFF. Using reference TRBV2 and TRBJ1-1 for the parts outside the CDR3, the full variable domain is EPEVTQTPSHQVTQMGQEVILRCVPISNHLYFYWYRQILGQKVEFLVSFYNNEISEKSEIFDDQFSVERPDGSNFTLKIRSTKLEDSAMYFCASQDRELSTEAFFGQGTRLTVV.

The V gene is TRBV5-1, the J gene TRBJ1-5; 7 positions agree with TRBD1. Germline CDR1 is SGHRS and CDR2 is YFSETQ. With 4 bases clipped from V and 0 bases from J, the junction kept 7 bases outside the gene matches. The CDR3 totals 16 residues. CDR3 amino acids: CASSPGQSNSNQPQHF. The CDR3 coding sequence is TGCGCCAGCAGCCCGGGACAGAGCAATAGCAATCAGCCCCAGCATTTT.

This chain links TRBV6-6 with TRBJ2-5; no definite D call. The CDR3 is made up of 13 amino acids. With 2 bases removed from V and 1 base from J, the gap between germline ends came to 5 bases. Germline CDR1 and CDR2: MNHNY and SVGAGI (reference sequence). CDR3 sequence reads: CASSYGSQETQYF. As DNA, the CDR3 is TGTGCCAGCAGTTACGGCTCCCAAGAGACCCAGTACTTC.

J is TRBJ2-7 and V is TRBV3-1 (or the pseudogene TRBV3-2); 8 bases match TRBD2. V was clipped by 4 bases and J by 0 bases; unmatched bases: 5. This CDR3 comprises 15 residues. Per the germline V gene, CDR1 is LGHDT and CDR2 is YNNKEL (reference sequence). The CDR3 coding sequence is TGTGCCAGCAGCCGCGGACTAGCCAGCTCCTACGAGCAGTACTTC. As protein: CASSRGLASSYEQYF.

The J gene is TRBJ1-5, the V gene TRBV18, with TRBD1 matching over 8 bases. The CDR3 has 15 residues. Germline values: CDR1 KGHSH, CDR2 LQKENI. J was trimmed by 1 base and V by 5 bases; bases with no gene match: 4. DNA for the CDR3: TGTGCCAGCTCAGCAGGGGGCAACAGCAATCAGCCCCAGCATTTT. Residues: CASSAGGNSNQPQHF.

This chain joins TRBV12-5 and TRBJ2-3, with D maybe TRBD1 (6 bases). Trimming stripped 5 bases from V and 7 bases from J, with 10 bases between. The CDR3 has 12 residues. The germline gives CDR1 LGHNT, CDR2 FRNRAP. CDR3 bases: TGTGCTAGTGGTCGGGACATGAATACGCAGTATTTT. Its protein product is CASGRDMNTQYF.

The J gene is TRBJ2-5, the V gene TRBV29-1; 14 bases map to TRBD2. In germline, CDR1 is SQVTM, CDR2 ANQGSEA. V was pared by 6 bases and J by 5 bases, with 8 bases of the junction left unmatched. The CDR3 runs to 15 residues. CDR3 amino acids: CSVPGTSGRWETQYF. The CDR3 DNA follows: TGCAGCGTGCCCGGGACTAGCGGGAGATGGGAGACCCAGTACTTC.

This chain uses TRBV9 with TRBJ1-5; TRBD1 aligns across 9 bases. CDR3 size: 13 residues. Germline-derived CDR1 and CDR2 are SGDLS and YYNGEE. V shed 5 bases, J shed 6 bases, and the junction held 3 bases outside the gene matches. CDR3 loop: CASSRTGAQPQHF. The CDR3 coding sequence is TGTGCCAGCAGTCGGACAGGGGCTCAGCCCCAGCATTTT.

The chain joins TRBV30 to TRBJ2-7, with D possibly TRBD1 on 5 matching bases. The CDR3 sequence is 12 residues long. V was clipped by 1 base and J by 4 bases, with 8 bases between them. Germline V gene data show CDR1 as GTSNPN and CDR2 as SVGIG (reference sequence). CDR3 in amino acids: CAWSGQLYEQYF. Written as DNA, the CDR3 is TGTGCCTGGAGTGGACAGCTTTACGAGCAGTACTTC.

The chain uses TRBV28 and TRBJ2-1, with D possibly TRBD2 on 7 matching bases. Germline-derived CDR1 and CDR2 are MDHEN and SYDVKM. The CDR3 covers 12 residues. The germline V and J ends were trimmed by 6 bases and 13 bases, with 16 bases remaining between them. The CDR3 nucleotides read TGTGCCAGCAGCGGGGGGCTAGCGCGCCAGTTCTTC. Its protein product is CASSGGLARQFF.

In its sample, this clone was seen once. The chain combines TRBV6-5 with TRBJ1-1; TRBD1 might be the D (6 bases). V lost 5 bases to trimming and J lost 11 bases, with 24 bases between them. Germline V gene data show CDR1 as MNHEY and CDR2 as SVGAGI. CDR3 size: 15 residues. The CDR3 loop is CASSPYPSGGVGAFF. CDR3 nucleotides: TGTGCCAGCAGTCCTTATCCCTCGGGGGGCGTAGGGGCTTTCTTT.